Listed here is a single TCR beta chain. The data originate from a study of blood T cell repertoires in COVID-19. The ends were cut back, 5 bases at V and 8 bases at J, with 15 bases in the middle. Germline CDR1 SGHNT, CDR2 YENEEA. CDR3 length equals 13 residues. Assignment of participants to cohorts was predicated upon participant-reported clinical history. TCRdb's table, derived via immunoSEQ multiplex PCR, lists solely in-frame clones and lacks some. Of 250,000 or so clones in the sample, around 88% were seen once. The V call is TRBV11-3, the J call TRBJ1-1; D gene uncertain. The sample was PBMCs or T cells enriched from blood (not recorded which). This TCR came from a man aged 40-55 years who had recovered from COVID-19. For the CDR3, the DNA is TGTGCCAGCAGCCCCGCCACGGGGTACGAAGCTTTCTTT. Translating gives CASSPATGYEAFF.